The clone carrying this T cell receptor (beta chain) was detected many times. RNA transcripts yielded amplified TCR beta CDR3 regions. HTBI primers were employed in a first-round RT-PCR of the TCR CDR3. TCRdb fed the multiplex PCR reads into MiXCR, producing one record per CDR3 protein. The sample has under 350,000 distinct CDR3 sequences, 15% to 20% seen once. The data derive from a study of T cells in Graves' hyperthyroidism and ophthalmopathy. Trimming at V came to 3 bases and at J to 6 bases, leaving 5 bases not matched to a gene. The CDR3 extends over 15 amino acids. The TCR comes from a woman in her fifties or sixties with Graves' ophthalmopathy. V usage is TRBV12-3 or TRBV12-4 and J usage is TRBJ2-2; 9 bases are shared with TRBD1. The sequenced sample consisted of blood. CDR3 bases: TGTGCCAGCAGTTTTCGACAGGGGGACGCCGGGGAGCTGTTTTTT. Protein sequence: CASSFRQGDAGELFF.